These 12 T cell receptor beta chains share one sample of origin, sequenced in a study of cytomegalovirus exposure and HLA in healthy donors. Amplification used 60 Vbeta primers and 13 Jbeta primers. Assay: immunoSEQ multiplex PCR; the TCRdb copy retains only in-frame clones and omits some. The sample consists of some 120,000 clones, over 70% of them appearing once. Sequencing was carried out using PBMCs. The origin of the receptors is a woman younger than 30 in good health and CMV-seronegative.

This sequence joins TRBV4-1 and TRBJ1-3; 7 bases agree with TRBD1. The ends lost 2 bases at V and 4 bases at J; junction bases unmatched: 5. Germline V gene sequence: CDR1 MGHRA, CDR2 YSYEKL. This CDR3 region has 15 residues. The CDR3 DNA reads TGCGCCAGCAGCCAACCGACAGGGCGGGGAAACACCATATATTTT. This translates into CASSQPTGRGNTIYF.

The rearrangement links TRBV5-1 to TRBJ1-6; the D gene is possibly TRBD1 (6 bases). In germline, CDR1 is SGHRS, CDR2 YFSETQ. V gave up 1 base and J gave up 9 bases, with 20 bases separating them. The CDR3 length is 17 residues. CDR3 in DNA: TGCGCCAGCAGCTTGACAGGGAAGCTGGTAATAGGTTCACCCCTCCACTTT. Residues: CASSLTGKLVIGSPLHF.

The CDR3 protein is CASNQRTGTEAFF. For the CDR3, the DNA is TGCGCCAGCAATCAACGCACAGGGACTGAAGCTTTCTTT. The chain has TRBV5-1 and TRBJ1-1; weak D call: TRBD1 (6 bases). The germline V gene encodes CDR1 SGHRS and CDR2 YFSETQ. The germline V and J ends were trimmed by 6 bases and 5 bases, with 14 bases remaining between them. This CDR3 comprises 13 residues.

This clone has a handful of counts. The chain carries TRBV19 and TRBJ1-2, with a tentative D call TRBD1 (5 bases). The CDR3 has 12 residues. Trimming left V 6 bases short and J 4 bases short, with 9 bases between. Germline V gene sequence: CDR1 LNHDA, CDR2 SQIVND (reference sequence). The CDR3: CASRTGAYGYTF. CDR3 bases: TGTGCCAGTAGAACAGGAGCCTATGGCTACACCTTC.

The chain links TRBV28 to TRBJ2-5; D might be TRBD2 (5 bases). This CDR3 contains 11 residues. V dropped 6 bases and J dropped 5 bases, with 7 bases sitting between them. Looked up from germline, CDR1 is MDHEN and CDR2 is SYDVKM. CDR3 coding DNA: TGTGCCAGCAGCCGCGGGGAGACCCAGTACTTC. Residues: CASSRGETQYF.

The CDR3 sequence is CASREGQGYDEQFF. Written as DNA, the CDR3 is TGTGCCAGCAGAGAGGGACAGGGTTACGATGAGCAGTTCTTC. V and J are TRBV28 and TRBJ2-1; the match to TRBD1 covers 9 bases. Trimming at V came to 6 bases and at J to 8 bases, leaving 8 bases not matched to a gene. Germline assignment: CDR1 MDHEN and CDR2 SYDVKM. CDR3 length: 14 amino acids.

CDR3 sequence (DNA): TGTGCCAGCATCCCCGGGACAGGGGGGTTCTACGAGCAGTACTTC. Residues: CASIPGTGGFYEQYF. The V gene is TRBV7-9, the J gene TRBJ2-7; 11 bases align to TRBD1. Germline-derived CDR1 and CDR2 are SEHNR and FQNEAQ (reference sequence). The CDR3 contains 15 residues. The ends lost 7 bases at V and 3 bases at J; junction bases unmatched: 8.

A single count supports this clone. This sequence joins TRBV6-5 and TRBJ1-1, with 7 bases aligning to TRBD1. The CDR3 sequence is 15 residues long. Losses at the gene ends were 2 bases for V and 1 base for J; bases not matched to a gene: 4. CDR1 MNHEY and CDR2 SVGAGI come from the germline V gene. Here the CDR3 DNA reads TGTGCCAGCAGTTACCGGGACAGCTCGAACACTGAAGCTTTCTTT. Translation: CASSYRDSSNTEAFF.

The genes are TRBV5-6 and TRBJ2-7; D may be TRBD2 (6 bases). Germline V CDR1 and CDR2: SGHDT, YYEEEE. V was cut by 0 bases and J by 4 bases, with 8 bases left in between. The CDR3 has 13 residues. The CDR3 DNA follows: TGTGCCAGCAGCTTGGCCGCGGGATACGAGCAGTACTTC. It specifies CASSLAAGYEQYF.

This chain joins TRBV27 and TRBJ2-1; TRBD1 aligns across 9 bases. CDR1 is MNHEY and CDR2 is SMNVEV in the germline V gene (reference sequence). V lost 3 bases and J lost 6; bases outside the gene matches: 6. This CDR3 contains 15 residues. CDR3 sequence: CASSLDRGFSNEQFF. CDR3 DNA sequence: TGTGCCAGCAGTTTGGACAGGGGATTTAGCAATGAGCAGTTCTTC.

The rearrangement joins TRBV11-2 to TRBJ1-5; tentative D call: TRBD1 (6 bases). The CDR3 loop spans 13 amino acids. CDR1 and CDR2 from the germline V gene are SGHAT and FQNNGV. V was shortened by 8 bases and J by 4 bases, with 12 bases between the two germline ends. In DNA form, the CDR3 reads TGTGCCAGCTCAGTGGGGGCTAATCAGCCCCAGCATTTT. Translation: CASSVGANQPQHF.

The gene calls are TRBV2 and TRBJ2-2; 9 bases map to TRBD1. The germline V gene has CDR1 SNHLY and CDR2 FYNNEI. The V gene end was trimmed by 4 bases and the J gene end by 6 bases; junction bases not matched to a gene: 6. The CDR3 length is 15 residues. CDR3 DNA: TGTGCCAGCAGTGGTACCGGGACAGGGCCCGGGGAGCTGTTTTTT. This gives the protein CASSGTGTGPGELFF.